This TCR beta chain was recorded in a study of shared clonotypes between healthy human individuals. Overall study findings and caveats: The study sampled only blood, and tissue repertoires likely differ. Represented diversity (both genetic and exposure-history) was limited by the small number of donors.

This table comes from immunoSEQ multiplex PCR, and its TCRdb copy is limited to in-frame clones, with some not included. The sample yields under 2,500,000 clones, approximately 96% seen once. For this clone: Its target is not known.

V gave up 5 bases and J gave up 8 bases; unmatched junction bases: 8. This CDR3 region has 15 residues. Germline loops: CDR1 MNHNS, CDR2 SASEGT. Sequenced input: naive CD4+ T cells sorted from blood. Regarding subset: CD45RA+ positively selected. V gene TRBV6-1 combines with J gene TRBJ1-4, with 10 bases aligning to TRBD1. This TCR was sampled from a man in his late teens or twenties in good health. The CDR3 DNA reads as TGTGCCAGCAGTAACACCGACAGGGGGCGGGAAAAACTGTTTTTT. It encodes CASSNTDRGREKLFF.